The T cell receptor beta chain described here comes from a study of preoperative IRX-2 immunotherapy in early breast cancer. This sample's treatment: preoperative locoregional IRX-2 cytokine immunotherapy. Sequenced by immunoSEQ multiplex PCR; TCRdb stores in-frame clones only, minus some. The table lists more than 50,000 clones, 94% of them singletons. Germline V gene lookup returns CDR1 SGHTA and CDR2 FQGNSA. V lost 5 bases to trimming and J lost 0 bases; unmatched junction nucleotides: 12. The CDR3 loop spans 17 amino acids. This clonotype was sampled from a human donor with breast cancer. The specimen was obtained from a patient treated with IRX-2 immunotherapy. The chain is built from TRBV7-2 and TRBJ2-5, with 7 nucleotides matching TRBD2. CDR3 residues: CASSQPSGALYQETQYF. In nucleotides, the CDR3 is TGTGCCAGCAGCCAACCCAGCGGGGCTTTGTACCAAGAGACCCAGTACTTC.